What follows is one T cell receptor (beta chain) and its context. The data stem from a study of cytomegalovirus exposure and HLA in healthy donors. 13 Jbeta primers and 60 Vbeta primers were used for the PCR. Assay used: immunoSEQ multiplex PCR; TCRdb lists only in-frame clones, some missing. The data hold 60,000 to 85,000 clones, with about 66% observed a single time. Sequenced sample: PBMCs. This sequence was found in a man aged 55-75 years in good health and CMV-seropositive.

Here the CDR3 reads CASSPTVTSNEQFF. In DNA form, the CDR3 reads TGCGCCAGCAGCCCCACAGTCACAAGCAATGAGCAGTTCTTC. The J gene is TRBJ2-1, the V gene TRBV5-1; D unclear. V lost 4 bases and J lost 6, with 14 bases in between. CDR1 is SGHRS, CDR2 YFSETQ, per germline. This CDR3 contains 14 residues.